This T cell receptor (beta chain) was captured by sequencing in a study of blood T cell repertoires in COVID-19. Looking at the study overall: Samples taken during acute and convalescent COVID-19 were collected in the United States, Italy and Spain.

Method: immunoSEQ multiplex PCR; TCRdb's copy keeps in-frame clones and lacks some. The table shows 150,000 to 200,000 clones, with around 79% occurring only once. Germline values: CDR1 MNHNY, CDR2 SVGAGI (reference sequence). CDR3 length: 16 residues. The V segment lost 6 bases and the J segment 2 bases; nucleotides outside the gene matches: 12. The sample holds a few counts of this clone. Sequencing was done on a sample of peripheral blood. The TCR comes from a man aged 60 to 69 with active or convalescent COVID-19. The chain couples TRBV6-6 to TRBJ1-2, with 7 positions matching TRBD1. CDR3 loop: CASSRRTGFGNYGYTF. The CDR3 bases are TGTGCCAGCAGCCGCCGGACAGGTTTTGGCAACTATGGCTACACCTTC.